The 23 T cell receptor beta chains reported below all come from one sample, sequenced in a study of cytomegalovirus exposure and HLA in healthy donors. Researchers ran the PCR with 60 Vbeta and 13 Jbeta primers. The table came from immunoSEQ multiplex PCR; TCRdb's copy has only in-frame clones and leaves some out. The sample includes approximately 150,000 clones, about 74% of them seen just once. Source material: PBMCs. The receptor source for this set is a male donor in good health and CMV-seronegative.

The chain combines TRBV28 with TRBJ2-1; 9 bases line up with TRBD2. The CDR3 length is 17 residues. Germline CDR1 MDHEN, CDR2 SYDVKM. The V and J ends lost 6 bases and 0 bases, in that order; junction bases with no gene match: 9. The CDR3 spells CASSRRGSGSSYNEQFF. DNA of the CDR3: TGTGCCAGCAGCCGTCGGGGTAGCGGGAGCTCCTACAATGAGCAGTTCTTC. The whole variable domain, remainder taken from reference TRBV28 and TRBJ2-1, is DVKVTQSSRYLVKRTGEKVFLECVQDMDHENMFWYRQDPGLGLRLIYFSYDVKMKEKGDIPEGYSVSREKKERFSLILESASTNQTSMYLCASSRRGSGSSYNEQFFGPGTRLTVL.

This clone appeared a single time. The V call is TRBV7-9, the J call TRBJ1-2, with a tentative D call TRBD1 (5 bases). V was cut by 1 base and J by 4 bases, with 16 bases left in between. The CDR3 has 16 amino acids. Germline V gene data show CDR1 as SEHNR and CDR2 as FQNEAQ (reference sequence). DNA of the CDR3: TGTGCCAGCAGCTTAGGAGGCGGGGCGCTTAGCTATGGCTACACCTTC. The encoded protein is CASSLGGGALSYGYTF.

The chain couples TRBV7-6 to TRBJ2-7; 8 positions match TRBD1. CDR3 length: 15 amino acids. V dropped 5 bases and J dropped 0; count of bases not matched to a gene: 6. The germline V gene encodes CDR1 SGHVS and CDR2 FNYEAQ. CDR3 amino acids: CASSPRQGISYEQYF. The CDR3, as DNA: TGTGCCAGCAGCCCCCGACAGGGGATCTCCTACGAGCAGTACTTC. Using reference TRBV7-6 and TRBJ2-7 for the parts outside the CDR3, the full variable domain is GAGVSQSPRYKVTKRGQDVALRCDPISGHVSLYWYRQALGQGPEFLTYFNYEAQQDKSGLPNDRFSAERPEGSISTLTIQRTEQRDSAMYRCASSPRQGISYEQYFGPGTRLTVT.

The chain carries TRBV28 and TRBJ2-5; D is perhaps TRBD1 (5 bases). With 4 bases removed from V and 3 bases from J, the gap between germline ends came to 15 bases. In germline, CDR1 is MDHEN, CDR2 SYDVKM. This CDR3 is 15 amino acids long. CDR3: CASSSLGATEETQYF. The CDR3 bases are TGTGCCAGCAGTTCCCTAGGGGCCACCGAAGAGACCCAGTACTTC.

The CDR3 reads CATRSGSSYNEQFF. As DNA, the CDR3 is TGTGCCACCCGAAGCGGGAGCTCCTACAATGAGCAGTTCTTC. The V and J genes are TRBV15 and TRBJ2-1; 8 positions agree with TRBD2. This CDR3 contains 14 residues. The germline gives CDR1 LNHNV, CDR2 YYDKDF (reference sequence). J gave up 0 bases and V 8 bases, and 3 bases lay outside the gene matches.

This clone has only one observation. The V gene is TRBV7-9, the J gene TRBJ2-7; tentative D call: TRBD2 (5 bases). In germline, CDR1 is SEHNR, CDR2 FQNEAQ (reference sequence). V lost 4 bases to trimming and J lost 3 bases, with 16 bases between them. The length of the CDR3 is 15 residues. The CDR3 is CASSSGLLRVYEQYF. The CDR3 region has the DNA TGTGCCAGCAGCTCCGGACTCCTTAGGGTCTACGAGCAGTACTTC.

This clone was seen only once. The chain couples TRBV19 to TRBJ1-5, with D possibly TRBD1 on 5 matching bases. V was clipped by 2 bases and J by 2 bases, with 10 bases between them. CDR1 and CDR2 from the germline V gene are LNHDA and SQIVND (reference sequence). The CDR3 is 15 residues long. The DNA for the CDR3 is TGTGCCAGTAGTATACAGGGTGGTGGCAATCAGCCCCAGCATTTT. This codes for CASSIQGGGNQPQHF.

V and J are TRBV4-1 and TRBJ2-2, with no clear D. From germline, CDR1 is MGHRA and CDR2 YSYEKL. Trimming removed 4 bases from V and 1 base from J, with 13 bases in between. The CDR3 covers 16 residues. The CDR3 DNA sequence: TGCGCCAGCAGCCCACGAGGTCTCGTGAACACCGGGGAGCTGTTTTTT. It yields the protein CASSPRGLVNTGELFF.

There are a few counts of this clone. The chain combines TRBV7-8 with TRBJ1-1; D gene unclear. Trimming stripped 10 bases from V and 2 bases from J, with 2 bases between. The CDR3 runs 9 residues. Per germline, CDR1 SGHVS and CDR2 FQNEAQ. CDR3 coding DNA: TGTGCCACTAACACTGAAGCTTTCTTT. Amino acid sequence: CATNTEAFF.

The chain couples TRBV4-2 to TRBJ1-2; TRBD1 is a possible D gene (5 bases). Germline CDR1 LGHNA, CDR2 YNFKEQ. The CDR3 contains 16 residues. V was pared by 4 bases and J by 0 bases, with 15 bases between. The CDR3 DNA sequence: TGTGCCAGCAGCCCTGGTCCTGGGGGGGCTAACTATGGCTACACCTTC. This sequence encodes CASSPGPGGANYGYTF.

The J gene is TRBJ2-1, the V gene TRBV5-6; 13 bases align to TRBD2. V was clipped by 4 bases and J by 9 bases; unmatched bases: 10. The CDR3 is made up of 16 amino acids. The V gene's germline CDR1 is SGHDT and CDR2 YYEEEE. CDR3 protein: CASSQTSGRARGEQFF. In DNA, the CDR3 is TGTGCCAGCAGCCAAACTAGCGGGAGGGCTCGAGGTGAGCAGTTCTTC.

The rearrangement uses TRBV18 and TRBJ1-4, with D uncertain. The CDR3 spans 16 residues. Germline V gene lookup returns CDR1 KGHSH and CDR2 LQKENI. Deletions cut 2 bases from V and 1 base from J, with 11 bases between. The CDR3 here is CASSPGGLGTNEKLFF. The DNA for the CDR3 is TGTGCCAGCTCACCAGGAGGGCTGGGAACTAATGAAAAACTGTTTTTT.

The V and J genes are TRBV27 and TRBJ2-7, with D possibly being TRBD1 (5 bases). Looked up from germline, CDR1 is MNHEY and CDR2 is SMNVEV (reference sequence). V dropped 4 bases and J dropped 1 base, with 8 bases sitting between them. There are 13 residues in the CDR3. This CDR3 is CASSYRSSYEQYF. Here the CDR3 DNA reads TGTGCCAGCAGTTACAGGTCGTCCTACGAGCAGTACTTC.

This clone came up a few times. The V call is TRBV29-1, the J call TRBJ2-5; D not resolved. Between the trimmed V and J ends, which lost 7 bases and 3 bases, there was a span of 21 bases. The CDR3 is 15 amino acids. The germline V gene has CDR1 SQVTM and CDR2 ANQGSEA. CDR3 sequence (DNA): TGCAGCGCACACCCTTCGGCCCGGAGAAAAGAGACCCAGTACTTC. Residues: CSAHPSARRKETQYF.

CDR3 in DNA: TGTGCCAGCCGGTGGGCCACGGCTTCAAACTATCAGCCCCAGCATTTT. This sequence encodes CASRWATASNYQPQHF. V is TRBV28 and J is TRBJ1-5; D call uncertain. Trimming removed 8 bases from V and 5 bases from J, with 22 bases in between. The CDR3 loop spans 16 amino acids. CDR1 and CDR2 from the germline V gene are MDHEN and SYDVKM.

V is TRBV19 and J is TRBJ2-1; tentative D call: TRBD2 (6 bases). CDR1 and CDR2 (germline): LNHDA, SQIVND (reference sequence). This CDR3 is built from 16 residues. V was pared by 5 bases and J by 4 bases, with 18 bases between. CDR3 sequence: CASSSSGTRQYNEQFF. Written as DNA, the CDR3 is TGTGCCAGTAGTTCCAGTGGGACTCGACAATACAATGAGCAGTTCTTC.

This chain links TRBV18 with TRBJ1-6, with TRBD1 matching 7 bases. Looked up from germline, CDR1 is KGHSH and CDR2 is LQKENI. J lost 0 bases, V lost 6 bases, and 8 bases had no gene match. CDR3 size: 17 residues. The CDR3 protein is CASSEQGPSSYNSPLHF. CDR3 sequence (DNA): TGTGCCAGCTCGGAACAGGGGCCCAGCTCCTATAATTCACCCCTCCACTTT.

The V gene is TRBV6-5, the J gene TRBJ2-5, with 9 bases aligning to TRBD2. Germline trimming cut 3 bases from V and 2 bases from J; bases unmatched to any gene: 4. This CDR3 comprises 15 residues. Germline CDR1 is MNHEY and CDR2 is SVGAGI. CDR3 DNA sequence: TGTGCCAGCAGTTATCAGAGCGGGAGGCAAGAGACCCAGTACTTC. This codes for CASSYQSGRQETQYF.

The chain couples TRBV6-6 to TRBJ2-1, with 9 bases matching TRBD2. CDR1 is MNHNY and CDR2 is SVGAGI in the germline V gene (reference sequence). CDR3 size: 14 residues. The trim removed 5 bases at V and 4 bases at J, leaving 3 bases unmatched. CDR3 in amino acids: CASSRAGGYNEQFF. For the CDR3, the DNA is TGTGCCAGCAGTCGAGCGGGGGGTTACAATGAGCAGTTCTTC.

J is TRBJ2-1 and V is TRBV9; D may be TRBD1 (5 bases). V dropped 4 bases and J dropped 5 bases, with 10 bases sitting between them. Germline V gene lookup returns CDR1 SGDLS and CDR2 YYNGEE. CDR3 length: 13 residues. DNA of the CDR3: TGTGCCAGCAGCTCACAGGCCGACAATGAGCAGTTCTTC. As protein: CASSSQADNEQFF.

This sequence joins TRBV11-2 and TRBJ1-1; D gene uncertain. The CDR3 is 15 residues long. The germline V gene encodes CDR1 SGHAT and CDR2 FQNNGV. V dropped 0 bases and J dropped 6 bases, with 14 bases sitting between them. The CDR3 DNA reads TGTGCCAGCAGCTTAGAAACACCTAGGGAGGCTGAAGCTTTCTTT. Translated: CASSLETPREAEAFF.

Comment on this clone: The sample contains more than one DNA sequence encoding this CDR3. This chain uses TRBV4-2 with TRBJ2-5; D ambiguous. With 1 base removed from V and 3 bases from J, the gap between germline ends came to 6 bases. The CDR3 contains 13 residues. The germline gives CDR1 LGHNA, CDR2 YNFKEQ. The CDR3 loop is CASSQGAEETQYF. The DNA for the CDR3 is TGTGCCAGCAGCCAAGGGGCTGAAGAGACCCAGTACTTC.

This clone has a handful of counts. The rearrangement uses TRBV9 and TRBJ2-1; TRBD2 agrees at 10 bases. With V trimmed by 0 bases and J by 11 bases, 14 bases remained unmatched. Germline V gene data show CDR1 as SGDLS and CDR2 as YYNGEE. This CDR3 region has 17 residues. CDR3 amino acids: CASSVASPSGRLGKQFF. The CDR3 nucleotides are TGTGCCAGCAGCGTAGCTTCGCCTAGCGGGAGATTGGGGAAGCAGTTCTTC.